The 19 T cell receptor beta chains below all came from one sample that was sequenced in a study of T cell repertoires in cytomegalovirus infection (dated by TCRdb to between 2017 and 2020). Their antigen targets remain unknown. Reading the label with the study, this specimen's treatment or condition is: in vitro stimulation with specific CMV peptide epitopes to enrich CMV-specific T cells. Sequencing took place on an Illumina HiSeq 1500. In TCRdb, the public reads were trimmed at Q25 with fastp and aligned with MiXCR, with productive beta chains retained. CDR3 protein duplicates are merged, each entry listing the most common genes and DNA. This sample is represented by approximately 150,000 distinct CDR3 sequences; roughly 20% of them were singletons. The ten largest clonotypes hold 20% to 30% of the sample. This sample comprised CD8+ T cells from cultured PBMCs, obtained from culture after CMV antigen stimulation. The receptors were sampled from a human donor in good health (CMV status not recorded). Some clones in this sample may be carry-over from other donors' samples.

A few counts support this clonotype. The chain recombines TRBV6-5 with TRBJ1-5, with 7 bases aligning to TRBD1. The germline V gene has CDR1 MNHEY and CDR2 SVGAGI. J lost 0 bases, V lost 2 bases, and 10 bases had no gene match. The CDR3 has 18 amino acids. The CDR3 region is CASSYGISGTDSNQPQHF. In DNA, the CDR3 is TGTGCCAGCAGTTACGGAATTTCCGGGACAGATAGCAATCAGCCCCAGCATTTT.

This chain joins TRBV7-6 and TRBJ2-3; D unclear. The CDR3 runs 16 residues. Per germline, CDR1 SGHVS and CDR2 FNYEAQ. V was clipped by 1 base and J by 2 bases, with 13 bases between them. The CDR3 nucleotides are TGTGCCAGCAGCTTAGAAAGGCCCGGGTCCACAGATACGCAGTATTTT. It specifies CASSLERPGSTDTQYF.

This clonotype has a handful of counts. This chain connects TRBV9 to TRBJ2-1; TRBD1 is a possible D gene (6 bases). The CDR3 covers 16 residues. Per germline, CDR1 SGDLS and CDR2 YYNGEE. Trimming cost V 3 bases and J 3 bases, with 16 bases left between them. DNA for the CDR3: TGTGCCAGCAGCGCTAAACGGGACACCTACTACAATGAGCAGTTCTTC. Translation gives CASSAKRDTYYNEQFF.

This clonotype was found many times. This chain connects TRBV7-2 to TRBJ1-2; TRBD1 might be the D (6 bases). The CDR3 is 14 amino acids. V shed 6 bases and J shed 8 bases, with 19 bases lying between them. Germline-derived CDR1 and CDR2 are SGHTA and FQGNSA. The CDR3 protein is CASRQGMYRDGYTF. The CDR3 DNA reads TGTGCCAGCAGGCAAGGGATGTACAGGGACGGCTACACCTTC.

This clonotype was observed a handful of times. The chain has TRBV12-3 or TRBV12-4 and TRBJ2-5; 7 bases align to TRBD2. CDR3 size: 16 residues. V lost 7 bases and J lost 4; bases outside the gene matches: 15. The CDR3 is CASNLPTSAPGETQYF. The CDR3 DNA reads TGTGCCAGCAACCTCCCCACTAGCGCGCCTGGAGAGACCCAGTACTTC.

J is TRBJ2-1 and V is TRBV6-5, with TRBD1 identical over 8 bases. The CDR3 has 15 amino acids. The trim removed 5 bases at V and 2 bases at J, leaving 5 bases unmatched. Germline V gene data show CDR1 as MNHEY and CDR2 as SVGAGI. The CDR3 region has the DNA TGTGCCAGCAGTCCTGGACAGGGTACCTACAATGAGCAGTTCTTC. It yields the protein CASSPGQGTYNEQFF.

This clonotype was seen more than once but under ten times. The chain uses TRBV7-9 and TRBJ1-1, with 8 bases aligning to TRBD1. The CDR3 extends over 17 amino acids. The J segment lost 0 bases and the V segment lost 5 bases, leaving 11 bases of the junction unmatched. CDR1 SEHNR and CDR2 FQNEAQ come from the germline V gene (reference sequence). In DNA, the CDR3 is TGTGCCAGCAGCCAAACACCAGGGACAGGACTGAACACTGAAGCTTTCTTT. It is translated as CASSQTPGTGLNTEAFF.

There are a few counts of this clonotype. The V and J genes are TRBV7-8 and TRBJ2-3, with a tentative D call TRBD2 (6 bases). Germline CDR1 reads SGHVS; CDR2 reads FQNEAQ. The CDR3 covers 15 residues. V was cut by 5 bases and J by 3 bases, with 15 bases left in between. CDR3 sequence: CASSPGAGGTDTQYF. The CDR3 nucleotides are TGTGCCAGCAGCCCAGGTGCAGGAGGGACAGATACGCAGTATTTT.

This clonotype was counted between two and nine times. This rearrangement joins TRBV7-9 to TRBJ2-4; 7 bases are a match to TRBD2. The trim removed 1 base at V and 0 bases at J, leaving 9 bases unmatched. This CDR3 region has 18 residues. Germline V gene lookup returns CDR1 SEHNR and CDR2 FQNEAQ (reference sequence). The CDR3 reads CASSLEGSGEGAKNIQYF. The CDR3 bases are TGTGCCAGCAGCTTAGAGGGGAGCGGGGAGGGAGCCAAAAACATTCAGTACTTC. The entire variable domain, with the rest obtained from reference TRBV7-9 and TRBJ2-4, is as follows: DTGVSQNPRHKITKRGQNVTFRCDPISEHNRLYWYRQTLGQGPEFLTYFQNEAQLEKSRLLSDRFSAERPKGSFSTLEIQRTEQGDSAMYLCASSLEGSGEGAKNIQYFGAGTRLSVL.

The table lists this clonotype with a few counts. This chain connects TRBV12-3 or TRBV12-4 to TRBJ2-5; tentatively, D is TRBD2 (6 bases). The CDR3 sequence is 16 residues long. V was clipped by 4 bases and J by 5 bases, with 20 bases between them. The CDR3 loop is CASSSIPPGDWETQYF. CDR3 bases: TGTGCCAGCAGTTCAATCCCCCCGGGGGATTGGGAGACCCAGTACTTC.

This clonotype was seen a handful of times. Here the CDR3 reads CAWSVKTHGYTF. Written as DNA, the CDR3 is TGTGCCTGGAGTGTGAAGACCCATGGCTACACCTTC. V and J are TRBV30 and TRBJ1-2; unclear D gene. The CDR3 loop spans 12 amino acids. V was cut by 0 bases and J by 6 bases, with 8 bases left in between. Germline V CDR1 and CDR2: GTSNPN, SVGIG (reference sequence).

This clonotype was counted only a few times. The chain links TRBV5-6 to TRBJ1-5, with a possible D match to TRBD1 (5 bases). Germline CDR1 SGHDT, CDR2 YYEEEE. CDR3 length equals 15 residues. Trimming took off 5 bases at V and 4 bases at J, with 16 bases between the two ends. CDR3 sequence: CASSWGFGGNQPQHF. CDR3 coding DNA: TGTGCCAGCAGTTGGGGGTTCGGGGGGAATCAGCCCCAGCATTTT.

The genes are TRBV4-1 and TRBJ1-6, with TRBD1 matching 8 bases. This CDR3 contains 12 residues. V was pared by 3 bases and J by 18 bases, with 7 bases of the junction left unmatched. Germline V gives CDR1 MGHRA, CDR2 YSYEKL. This CDR3 is CASSHTDRVSHF. CDR3 DNA: TGCGCCAGCAGCCATACGGACAGGGTGAGCCACTTT.

This clonotype occurred many times. The chain links TRBV29-1 to TRBJ2-1; 8 positions agree with TRBD1. Germline V gives CDR1 SQVTM, CDR2 ANQGSEA. V lost 1 base to trimming and J lost 1 base; unmatched junction nucleotides: 6. The CDR3 spans 16 residues. DNA of the CDR3: TGCAGCGTTGAAGCCCCGGACAGGGCGTCCTACAATGAGCAGTTCTTC. Protein sequence: CSVEAPDRASYNEQFF.

In its sample, this clonotype was seen a few times. This chain joins TRBV29-1 and TRBJ2-7, with TRBD1 matching 7 bases. In germline, CDR1 is SQVTM, CDR2 ANQGSEA. After removal of 6 bases from V and 0 bases from J, the junction contained 5 bases not matched to a gene. The CDR3 is 13 amino acids. The CDR3 DNA follows: TGCAGCGTCCGGGACAGTCACTCCTACGAGCAGTACTTC. Translation gives CSVRDSHSYEQYF.

The chain recombines TRBV7-2 with TRBJ1-4, with D possibly TRBD1 on 5 matching bases. CDR3 length: 14 residues. Trimming removed 1 base from V and 8 bases from J, with 11 bases in between. The germline V gene encodes CDR1 SGHTA and CDR2 FQGNSA. CDR3 sequence: CASSLVGGTEKLFF. The CDR3 DNA reads TGTGCCAGCAGCTTAGTTGGGGGGACGGAAAAACTGTTTTTT.

The rearrangement links TRBV4-1 to TRBJ1-5, with D unclear. This CDR3 has 14 residues. V was pared by 2 bases and J by 1 base, with 6 bases between. Looked up from germline, CDR1 is MGHRA and CDR2 is YSYEKL. This CDR3 reads CASSQWESNQPQHF. The CDR3 nucleotides read TGCGCCAGCAGCCAATGGGAAAGCAATCAGCCCCAGCATTTT.

This clonotype occurred a few times. This chain joins TRBV30 and TRBJ1-1; the D is unclear. Germline V gene sequence: CDR1 GTSNPN, CDR2 SVGIG (reference sequence). Trimming stripped 6 bases from V and 3 bases from J, with 14 bases between. CDR3 length equals 13 residues. CDR3 sequence reads: CACRTRGDTEAFF. The CDR3 region has the DNA TGTGCCTGCCGAACGCGTGGGGACACTGAAGCTTTCTTT. Together with reference TRBV30 and TRBJ1-1, the CDR3 gives the full variable domain: SQTIHQWPATLVQPVGSPLSLECTVEGTSNPNLYWYRQAAGRGLQLLFYSVGIGQISSEVPQNLSASRPQDRQFILSSKKLLLSDSGFYLCACRTRGDTEAFFGQGTRLTVV.

This clonotype turned up a few times. The chain links TRBV6-5 to TRBJ1-3; D gene ambiguous. V dropped 0 bases and J dropped 3 bases, with 12 bases sitting between them. CDR1 and CDR2 from the germline V gene are MNHEY and SVGAGI. The CDR3 runs 16 residues. CDR3: CASSYSNIAVGNTIYF. The CDR3 nucleotides are TGTGCCAGCAGTTACTCGAATATAGCCGTTGGAAACACCATATATTTT.